The clone carrying this T cell receptor (beta chain) is labeled medium-sized (0.01 to 0.1%) based on frequency. As yet, its antigen is unknown. The data were obtained in a study of cytomegalovirus exposure and HLA in healthy donors. Amplification used 60 Vbeta primers and 13 Jbeta primers. Generated by immunoSEQ multiplex PCR, the TCRdb table keeps only in-frame clones and is missing some. Here the sample table reports some 51,000 clones. Overall study findings and caveats: A later analysis found that most CMV-associated TCR beta chains appeared HLA-restricted.

CDR1 is MGHRA, CDR2 YSYEKL, per germline. The V and J ends lost 4 bases and 11 bases respectively, with 11 bases between them. This CDR3 has 11 amino acids. The gene calls are TRBV4-1 and TRBJ1-1; no clear D. The sequenced sample consisted of PBMCs. The TCR was taken from a man aged 35-49 years in good health and CMV-seropositive. The CDR3 loop is CASSLWRGAFF. The CDR3, as DNA: TGCGCCAGCAGCCTTTGGCGAGGGGCTTTCTTT.